This is a list of T cell receptor beta chains from one sample in a study of blood T cell repertoires in COVID-19. Some clones are missing from TCRdb's copy, which holds only in-frame ones; the method was immunoSEQ multiplex PCR. The sample lists 75,000 to 95,000 clones, around 90% occurring once. The specimen was peripheral blood. These receptors originate from a man in his sixties with acute or convalescent COVID-19. Each CDR3 is given with its conserved first and last residue. Each record gives: CDR3 DNA, CDR3 protein, V gene, J gene, D gene. D genes are given only for firm matches.

cdr3_nt: TGTGCCAGCAGCTTTGGGGGGGACCTAGAGACCCAGTACTTC; cdr3_aa: CASSFGGDLETQYF; v_call: TRBV5-4; j_call: TRBJ2-5; d_call: TRBD2
cdr3_nt: TGTGCCATCAGTGGTCTGGACATGAACACTGAAGCTTTCTTT; cdr3_aa: CAISGLDMNTEAFF; v_call: TRBV10-3; j_call: TRBJ1-1; d_call: NA
cdr3_nt: TGTGCCAGCAGATTGGAGGACACTGAAGCTTTCTTT; cdr3_aa: CASRLEDTEAFF; v_call: TRBV27; j_call: TRBJ1-1; d_call: NA
cdr3_nt: TGTGCCAGCAGCCCTACAGGGTTACAGCCCCAGCATTTT; cdr3_aa: CASSPTGLQPQHF; v_call: TRBV25-1; j_call: TRBJ1-5; d_call: NA
cdr3_nt: TGTGCCAGCAGTACAGGGGGGCGGAAGGATGAAAAACTGTTTTTT; cdr3_aa: CASSTGGRKDEKLFF; v_call: TRBV9; j_call: TRBJ1-4; d_call: TRBD1
cdr3_nt: TGTGCCAGCAGCCAAGCCGGGGGAGCTCGTCAGCCCCAGCATTTT; cdr3_aa: CASSQAGGARQPQHF; v_call: TRBV6-2/TRBV6-3; j_call: TRBJ1-5; d_call: NA
cdr3_nt: TGCGCCAGCAACAGAGCTTTAGTTTCCCCAGATACGCAGTATTTT; cdr3_aa: CASNRALVSPDTQYF; v_call: TRBV10-2; j_call: TRBJ2-3; d_call: NA
cdr3_nt: TGTGCCAGCTCACCACGGACAGGGGGACAAGAGACCCAGTACTTC; cdr3_aa: CASSPRTGGQETQYF; v_call: TRBV18; j_call: TRBJ2-5; d_call: TRBD1
cdr3_nt: TGTGCCAGCTCACCACGTACAGGGGCCCCGACGCCTAATGAAAAACTGTTTTTT; cdr3_aa: CASSPRTGAPTPNEKLFF; v_call: TRBV18; j_call: TRBJ1-4; d_call: TRBD1
cdr3_nt: TGTGCCACCAGTGAGAACGAGGCCTACGAGCAGTACTTC; cdr3_aa: CATSENEAYEQYF; v_call: TRBV24-1; j_call: TRBJ2-7; d_call: NA